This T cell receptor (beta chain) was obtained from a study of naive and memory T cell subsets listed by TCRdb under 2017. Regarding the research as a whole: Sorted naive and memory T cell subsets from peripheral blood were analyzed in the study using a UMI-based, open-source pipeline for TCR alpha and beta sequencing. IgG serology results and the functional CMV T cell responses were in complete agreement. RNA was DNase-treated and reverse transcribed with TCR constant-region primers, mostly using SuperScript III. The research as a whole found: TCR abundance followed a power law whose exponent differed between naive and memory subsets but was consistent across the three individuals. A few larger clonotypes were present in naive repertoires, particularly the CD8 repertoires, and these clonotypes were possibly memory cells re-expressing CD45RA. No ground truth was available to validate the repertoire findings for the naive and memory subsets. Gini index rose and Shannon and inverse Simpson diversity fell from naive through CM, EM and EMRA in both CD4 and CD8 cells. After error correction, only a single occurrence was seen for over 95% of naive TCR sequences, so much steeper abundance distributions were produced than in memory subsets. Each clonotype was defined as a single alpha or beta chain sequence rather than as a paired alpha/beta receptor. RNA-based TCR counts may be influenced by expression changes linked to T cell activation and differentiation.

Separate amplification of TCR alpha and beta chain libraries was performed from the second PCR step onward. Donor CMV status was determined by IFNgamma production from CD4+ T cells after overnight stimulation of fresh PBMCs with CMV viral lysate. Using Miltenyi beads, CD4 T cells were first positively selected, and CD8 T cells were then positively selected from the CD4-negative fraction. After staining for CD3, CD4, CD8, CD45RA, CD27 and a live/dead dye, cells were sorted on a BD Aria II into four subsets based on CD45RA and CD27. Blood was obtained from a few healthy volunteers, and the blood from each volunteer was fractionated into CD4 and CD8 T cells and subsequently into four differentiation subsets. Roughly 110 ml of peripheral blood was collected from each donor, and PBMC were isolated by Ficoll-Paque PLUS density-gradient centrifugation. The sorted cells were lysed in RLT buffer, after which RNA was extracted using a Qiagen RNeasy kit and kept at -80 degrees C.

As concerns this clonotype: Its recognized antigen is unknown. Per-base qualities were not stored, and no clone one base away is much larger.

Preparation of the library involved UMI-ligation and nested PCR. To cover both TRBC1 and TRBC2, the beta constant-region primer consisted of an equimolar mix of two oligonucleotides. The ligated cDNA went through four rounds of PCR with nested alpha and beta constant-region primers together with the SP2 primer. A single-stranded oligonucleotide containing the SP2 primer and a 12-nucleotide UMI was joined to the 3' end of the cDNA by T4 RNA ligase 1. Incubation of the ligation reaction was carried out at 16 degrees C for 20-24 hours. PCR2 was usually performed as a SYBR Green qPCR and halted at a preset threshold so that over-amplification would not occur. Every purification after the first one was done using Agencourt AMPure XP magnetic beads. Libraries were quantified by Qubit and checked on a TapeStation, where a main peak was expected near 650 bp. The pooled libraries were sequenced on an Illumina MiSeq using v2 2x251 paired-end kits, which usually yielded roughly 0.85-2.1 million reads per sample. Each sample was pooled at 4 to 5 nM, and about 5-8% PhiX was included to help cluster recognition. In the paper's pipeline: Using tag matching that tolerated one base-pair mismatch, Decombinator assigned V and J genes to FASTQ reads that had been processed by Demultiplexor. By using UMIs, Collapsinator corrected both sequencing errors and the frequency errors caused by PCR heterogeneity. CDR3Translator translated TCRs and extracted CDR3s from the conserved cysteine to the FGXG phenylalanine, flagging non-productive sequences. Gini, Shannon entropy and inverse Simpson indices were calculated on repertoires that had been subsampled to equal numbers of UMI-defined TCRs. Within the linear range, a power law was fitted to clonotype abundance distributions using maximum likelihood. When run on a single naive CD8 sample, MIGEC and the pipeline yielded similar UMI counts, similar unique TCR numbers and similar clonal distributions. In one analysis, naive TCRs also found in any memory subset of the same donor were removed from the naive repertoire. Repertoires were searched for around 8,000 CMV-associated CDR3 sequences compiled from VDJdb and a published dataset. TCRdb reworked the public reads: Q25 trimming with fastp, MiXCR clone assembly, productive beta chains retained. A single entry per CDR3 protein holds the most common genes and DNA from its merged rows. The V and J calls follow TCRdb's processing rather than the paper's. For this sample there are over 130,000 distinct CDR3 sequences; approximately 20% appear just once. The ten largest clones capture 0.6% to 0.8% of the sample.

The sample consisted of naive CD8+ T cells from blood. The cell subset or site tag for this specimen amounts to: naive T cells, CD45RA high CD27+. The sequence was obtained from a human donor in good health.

The bases read TGCGCCAGCAGCCACCGACAGGGGTCAGCCCGGGAGCAGTACTTC. This gives the protein CASSHRQGSAREQYF. The chain links TRBV4-3 with TRBJ2-7; TRBD1 lines up with 8 middle nucleotides. At the junction V is shortened by 3 bases and J by 7 bases; bases outside the gene matches: 11. In the germline V gene, CDR1 corresponds to LGHNA and CDR2 to YSLEER. From its cysteine to its phenylalanine, the CDR3 spans 15 amino acids. The entry retains the CDR3 DNA only, 45 bases that are in frame from base 1.